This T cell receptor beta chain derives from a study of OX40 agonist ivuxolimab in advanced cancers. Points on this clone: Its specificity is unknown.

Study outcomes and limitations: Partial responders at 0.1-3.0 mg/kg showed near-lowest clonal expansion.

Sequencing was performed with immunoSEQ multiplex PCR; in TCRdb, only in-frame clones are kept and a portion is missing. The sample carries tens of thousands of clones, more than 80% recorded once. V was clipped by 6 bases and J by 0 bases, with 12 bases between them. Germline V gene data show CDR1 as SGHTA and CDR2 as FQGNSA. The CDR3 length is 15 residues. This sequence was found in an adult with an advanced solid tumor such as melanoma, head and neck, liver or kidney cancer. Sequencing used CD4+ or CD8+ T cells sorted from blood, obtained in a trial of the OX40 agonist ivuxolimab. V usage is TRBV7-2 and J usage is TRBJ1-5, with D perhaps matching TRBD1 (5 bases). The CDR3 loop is CASSRWGVSNQPQHF. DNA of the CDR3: TGTGCCAGCAGTCGGTGGGGGGTTAGCAATCAGCCCCAGCATTTT.